This T cell receptor (beta chain) was observed in a study of CD8 T cells in Susac syndrome. RNA totalling about 0.5 to 1 ug underwent reverse transcription with random hexamers. TCRdb re-derived calls from the immunoSEQ multiplex PCR reads in MiXCR, one entry per CDR3 protein. The data hold some 150,000 distinct CDR3 sequences, with around 95% observed a single time. The sample comprised CD8+ T cells from PBMCs. The receptor's source is a human donor with multiple sclerosis.

The CDR3 coding sequence is TGCAGTGCTAGGGACTTTTCGGGGAGCCCTCCGCAGCAGTACTTC. Residues: CSARDFSGSPPQQYF. The V gene is TRBV20-1, the J gene TRBJ2-7; tentative D call: TRBD2 (5 bases). Germline CDR1 DFQATT, CDR2 SNEGSKA (reference sequence). This CDR3 spans 15 amino acids. Trimming cost V 3 bases and J 8 bases, with 23 bases left between them.